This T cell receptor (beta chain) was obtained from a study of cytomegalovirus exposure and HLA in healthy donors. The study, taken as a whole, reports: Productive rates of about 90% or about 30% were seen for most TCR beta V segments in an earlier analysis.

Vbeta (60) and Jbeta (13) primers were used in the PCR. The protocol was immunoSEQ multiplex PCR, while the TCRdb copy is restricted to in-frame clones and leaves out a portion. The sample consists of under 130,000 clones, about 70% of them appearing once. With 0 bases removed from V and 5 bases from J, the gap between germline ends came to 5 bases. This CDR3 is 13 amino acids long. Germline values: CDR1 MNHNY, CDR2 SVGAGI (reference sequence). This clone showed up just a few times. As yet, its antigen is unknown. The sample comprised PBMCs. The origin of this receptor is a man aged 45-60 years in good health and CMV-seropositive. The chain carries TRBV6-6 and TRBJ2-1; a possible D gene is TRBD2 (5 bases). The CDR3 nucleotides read TGTGCCAGCAGTTACTCGAGGGACAATGAGCAGTTCTTC. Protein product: CASSYSRDNEQFF.